Listed below are T cell receptor beta chains from one sample, sequenced in a study of T cells after posttransplantation cyclophosphamide. Assay: immunoSEQ multiplex PCR; the TCRdb copy retains only in-frame clones and omits some. Of approximately 30,000 clones in the sample, roughly 89% were seen once. Sequenced input: PBMCs. These TCRs come from a middle-aged woman with a blood cancer, CMV-positive, and with a related stem cell donor. The CDR3 runs from the conserved cysteine through the conserved F or W. D genes are given only for firm matches. The listing skips clone size in some rows; elsewhere it reads once, few, many or a size class.

>TRBV28|TRBJ1-1|NA|few
CASRWTENTEAFF
TGTGCCAGCAGATGGACAGAAAACACTGAAGCTTTCTTT
>TRBV6-5|TRBJ2-7|NA|NA
CASSYSQGGPSYEQYF
TGTGCCAGCAGTTACTCACAGGGGGGGCCCTCCTACGAGCAGTACTTC
>TRBV6-1|TRBJ2-7|NA|NA
CASSEDEAGGYEQYF
TGTGCCAGCAGTGAAGACGAGGCAGGAGGCTACGAGCAGTACTTC
>TRBV7-9|TRBJ1-5|TRBD1|NA
CASSFSGTGGFNQPQHF
TGTGCCAGCAGCTTTTCCGGGACAGGGGGCTTCAATCAGCCCCAGCATTTT
>TRBV19|TRBJ2-1|TRBD2|NA
CASTSSGLAYDEQFF
TGTGCCAGTACCTCAAGTGGACTAGCTTACGATGAGCAGTTCTTC
>TRBV4-2|TRBJ2-2|TRBD2|NA
CASSQGGTSETWELFF
TGTGCCAGCAGCCAAGGTGGCACTAGCGAGACCTGGGAGCTGTTTTTT
>TRBV5-1|TRBJ2-3|NA|NA
CASSLIRVETDTQYF
TGCGCCAGCAGCTTGATCAGGGTCGAGACAGATACGCAGTATTTT
>TRBV9|TRBJ1-1|NA|NA
CASSVGQQGEAFF
TGTGCCAGCAGCGTAGGGCAACAGGGTGAAGCTTTCTTT
>TRBV29-1|TRBJ1-2|TRBD1|NA
CSVVVGRQGSWGYTF
TGCAGCGTTGTGGTAGGCCGACAGGGATCGTGGGGCTACACCTTC
>TRBV6-1|TRBJ2-5|TRBD2|NA
CASSEVGGGTQETQYF
TGTGCCAGCAGTGAGGTTGGGGGGGGGACCCAAGAGACCCAGTACTTC
>TRBV7-2|TRBJ2-1|TRBD2|once
CASSSRGLAGPHYNEQFF
TGTGCCAGCAGCTCGCGTGGACTAGCGGGACCCCACTACAATGAGCAGTTCTTC
>TRBV7-9|TRBJ2-3|TRBD2|NA
CASSFASGGPSSTDTQYF
TGTGCCAGCAGCTTCGCTAGCGGGGGGCCCTCTAGCACAGATACGCAGTATTTT
>TRBV2|TRBJ1-6|TRBD1|NA
CASSADRADSPLHF
TGTGCCAGCAGTGCGGACAGGGCGGATTCACCCCTCCACTTT
>TRBV12-5|TRBJ1-5|NA|NA
CASGLVSWDITNQPQHF
TGTGCTAGTGGTTTGGTAAGTTGGGACATAACAAATCAGCCCCAGCATTTT
>TRBV7-3|TRBJ1-1|NA|NA
CASSLTDTDSEAFF
TGTGCCAGCAGCTTAACGGACACGGACAGTGAAGCTTTCTTT
>TRBV27|TRBJ2-7|TRBD1|NA
CASSPRDRVYEQYF
TGTGCCAGCAGTCCCCGGGACAGGGTGTACGAGCAGTACTTC
>TRBV19|TRBJ2-7|NA|once
CASSQTVTSYEQYF
TGTGCCAGTAGTCAGACAGTTACTTCCTACGAGCAGTACTTC
>TRBV5-6|TRBJ2-2|NA|NA
CASSLRLGELFF
TGTGCCAGCAGCCTCCGGTTGGGGGAGCTGTTTTTT
>TRBV5-1|TRBJ1-4|NA|NA
CASSLEAGGPGKLFF
TGCGCCAGCAGCTTGGAGGCGGGGGGACCTGGGAAACTGTTTTTT
>TRBV6-6|TRBJ1-4|NA|NA
CASSSLPGEKLFF
TGTGCCAGCAGTTCCCTGCCGGGGGAAAAACTGTTTTTT
>TRBV4-1|TRBJ2-5|TRBD1|few
CASSDAPNRGLRETQYF
TGCGCCAGCAGCGACGCCCCGAACAGGGGCCTAAGGGAGACCCAGTACTTC
>TRBV5-8|TRBJ2-5|TRBD1|NA
CASSFGTGAQETQYF
TGTGCCAGCAGCTTCGGGACAGGAGCACAAGAGACCCAGTACTTC
>TRBV20-1|TRBJ1-4|TRBD1|NA
CSAGQGTKLFF
TGCAGTGCGGGACAGGGGACGAAACTGTTTTTT
>TRBV11-1|TRBJ2-7|TRBD1|NA
CASSLGIGDSYEQYF
TGTGCCAGCAGCTTAGGGATAGGGGACAGCTACGAGCAGTACTTC
>TRBV5-4|TRBJ1-2|NA|NA
CASSLARERAYGYTF
TGTGCCAGCAGCTTGGCCCGGGAAAGGGCGTATGGCTACACCTTC
>TRBV7-2|TRBJ2-5|TRBD2|NA
CASSFHGSGGANIKETQYF
TGTGCCAGCAGCTTTCACGGGAGCGGGGGGGCCAATATAAAAGAGACCCAGTACTTC
>TRBV7-9|TRBJ1-4|NA|once
CASSLGEYEKLFF
TGTGCCAGCAGCTTAGGGGAGTACGAAAAACTGTTTTTT
>TRBV19|TRBJ1-1|NA|NA
CASSAGVRAATEAFF
TGTGCCAGTAGTGCCGGCGTCAGGGCGGCCACTGAAGCTTTCTTT
>TRBV19|TRBJ2-1|TRBD2|NA
CASSSGGGWNEQFF
TGTGCCAGTAGTAGCGGGGGGGGTTGGAATGAGCAGTTCTTC
>TRBV5-1|TRBJ1-1|TRBD1|NA
CASSLARGRGNTEAFF
TGCGCCAGCAGCTTGGCCAGGGGGCGGGGGAACACTGAAGCTTTCTTT
>TRBV27|TRBJ2-2|NA|NA
CASMSRAVTTGELFF
TGTGCCAGCATGTCGCGGGCAGTAACAACCGGGGAGCTGTTTTTT
>TRBV2|TRBJ2-7|TRBD1|NA
CASSGTRQGSSYEQYF
TGTGCCAGCAGCGGCACCCGACAGGGCAGCTCCTACGAGCAGTACTTC
>TRBV9|TRBJ1-2|TRBD1|NA
CASSDRGIMYGYTF
TGTGCCAGCAGCGACAGGGGGATTATGTATGGCTACACCTTC
>TRBV5-1|TRBJ2-7|TRBD1|NA
CASSLSRTGWEVEQYF
TGCGCCAGCAGCTTATCCCGGACAGGGTGGGAAGTCGAGCAGTACTTC
>TRBV5-5|TRBJ2-2|NA|NA
CASSLGQIRFKNTGELFF
TGTGCCAGCAGCTTGGGGCAGATCCGCTTTAAGAACACCGGGGAGCTGTTTTTT
>TRBV4-1|TRBJ1-1|NA|NA
CASSQVRGGMTNLGAFF
TGCGCCAGCAGCCAAGTTAGGGGGGGAATGACTAACCTGGGGGCTTTCTTT
>TRBV5-5|TRBJ1-6|TRBD1|NA
CASSFLAGQSSYNSPLHF
TGTGCCAGCAGCTTCCTCGCGGGACAGAGCTCCTATAATTCACCCCTCCACTTT
>TRBV5-1|TRBJ1-6|NA|NA
CASTRQDNNSPLHF
TGCGCCAGCACACGACAGGACAATAATTCACCCCTCCACTTT
>TRBV6-5|TRBJ2-7|NA|NA
CASSFRDNSYEQYF
TGTGCCAGCAGTTTCCGGGACAACTCCTACGAGCAGTACTTC
>TRBV28|TRBJ1-5|TRBD1|NA
CASTTGGPQPQHF
TGTGCCAGCACAACAGGGGGCCCTCAGCCCCAGCATTTT
>TRBV9|TRBJ2-3|NA|NA
CASSVGIEVTDTQYF
TGTGCCAGCAGCGTAGGAATAGAAGTCACAGATACGCAGTATTTT
>TRBV7-2|TRBJ2-7|NA|NA
CASSLNRDEQYF
TGTGCCAGCAGCTTAAACAGGGACGAGCAGTACTTC
>TRBV4-1|TRBJ2-3|NA|NA
CASSQENGGVDSDTQYF
TGCGCCAGCAGCCAAGAAAACGGGGGAGTAGACTCAGATACGCAGTATTTT